Below are 11 T cell receptor beta chains sequenced from a single sample in a study of T cell responses to AZD1222 COVID-19 vaccine. The repertoire was sequenced with immunoSEQ multiplex PCR; TCRdb's copy has only in-frame clones and lacks some. The table lists about 100,000 clones, about 90% of them singletons. The specimen was peripheral blood, collected 28 days after the second AZD1222 dose. The receptors here all came from an adult who received the AZD1222 COVID-19 vaccine.

This clone was detected once. The chain links TRBV6-5 to TRBJ2-7; the D gene is possibly TRBD1 (6 bases). Per the germline V gene, CDR1 is MNHEY and CDR2 is SVGAGI. The CDR3 sequence is 14 residues long. The V and J ends lost 3 bases and 3 bases respectively, with 12 bases between them. CDR3 sequence: CASSYGQGSYEQYF. The CDR3 DNA sequence: TGTGCCAGCAGTTATGGCCAGGGGAGCTACGAGCAGTACTTC.

This sequence joins TRBV19 and TRBJ1-5; D may be TRBD1 (6 bases). Germline lookup yields CDR1 LNHDA and CDR2 SQIVND (reference sequence). The CDR3 has 18 amino acids. V lost 0 bases and J lost 3, with 18 bases in between. CDR3 sequence (DNA): TGTGCCAGTAGTATAGAGGTGTCCAGGGGCCATACCAATCAGCCCCAGCATTTT. It encodes CASSIEVSRGHTNQPQHF.

The table lists this clone with a count of one. This chain connects TRBV2 to TRBJ2-3; 9 bases are a match to TRBD2. CDR3 size: 18 residues. CDR1 and CDR2 from the germline V gene are SNHLY and FYNNEI. V lost 0 bases to trimming and J lost 0 bases; unmatched junction nucleotides: 7. CDR3 DNA: TGTGCCAGCAGTGAAGCGGCGCCTAGCGGGGCTAGCACAGATACGCAGTATTTT. Its protein is CASSEAAPSGASTDTQYF.

This clone occurred a few times. The gene calls are TRBV19 and TRBJ2-5; D gene ambiguous. Germline V gives CDR1 LNHDA, CDR2 SQIVND (reference sequence). V gave up 1 base and J gave up 0 bases, with 9 bases separating them. The CDR3 is 15 amino acids. DNA of the CDR3: TGTGCCAGTAGTATAGCTTTCGGGTACCAAGAGACCCAGTACTTC. It specifies CASSIAFGYQETQYF.

In this sample, this clone turned up once. J is TRBJ1-2 and V is TRBV19; no reliable D call. Germline CDR1 LNHDA, CDR2 SQIVND (reference sequence). Trimming removed 3 bases from V and 1 base from J, with 9 bases in between. The CDR3 has 14 amino acids. The CDR3 DNA reads as TGTGCCAGTAGTATGGATACGGGTAACTATGGCTACACCTTC. As protein: CASSMDTGNYGYTF. The complete variable domain, with remaining parts taken from reference TRBV19 and TRBJ1-2, reads DGGITQSPKYLFRKEGQNVTLSCEQNLNHDAMYWYRQDPGQGLRLIYYSQIVNDFQKGDIAEGYSVSREKKESFPLTVTSAQKNPTAFYLCASSMDTGNYGYTFGSGTRLTVV.

The rearrangement uses TRBV4-3 and TRBJ2-7; 9 bases map to TRBD1. V was pared by 3 bases and J by 5 bases, with 5 bases of the junction left unmatched. Germline V lookup: CDR1 LGHNA, CDR2 YSLEER. The CDR3 loop spans 14 amino acids. DNA of the CDR3: TGCGCCAGCAGCCAGTCGGGACAGGGACACGAGCAGTACTTC. Encoded protein: CASSQSGQGHEQYF.

The gene calls are TRBV5-4 and TRBJ2-1; TRBD2 agrees at 10 bases. Losses at the gene ends were 4 bases for V and 5 bases for J; bases not matched to a gene: 6. The CDR3 covers 15 residues. Germline CDR1 and CDR2: SGHNT and YYREEE (reference sequence). The CDR3 here is CASSLFGLADNEQFF. For the CDR3, the DNA is TGTGCCAGCAGCCTCTTTGGACTAGCGGACAATGAGCAGTTCTTC.

This CDR3 is CASAPSRVNQPQHF. The CDR3 DNA sequence: TGTGCCAGTGCTCCAAGCAGAGTCAATCAGCCCCAGCATTTT. The chain carries TRBV19 and TRBJ1-5; D is unresolved. The V and J ends lost 8 bases and 3 bases respectively, with 14 bases between them. This CDR3 is 14 amino acids long. CDR1 is LNHDA, CDR2 SQIVND, per germline (reference sequence).

This clone was recorded once. V is TRBV7-8 and J is TRBJ2-7; TRBD1 matches 10 bases. Germline CDR1 reads SGHVS; CDR2 reads FQNEAQ. The CDR3 sequence is 14 residues long. V gave up 6 bases and J gave up 4 bases; unmatched junction bases: 6. Here the CDR3 DNA reads TGTGCCAGCAGAAGAGACAGGGGGCCATACGAGCAGTACTTC. Translation gives CASRRDRGPYEQYF.

The V gene is TRBV29-1, the J gene TRBJ1-1, with 7 bases fitting TRBD1. Germline V lookup: CDR1 SQVTM, CDR2 ANQGSEA. The CDR3 has 13 amino acids. Trimming cost V 8 bases and J 4 bases; bases outside gene matches: 10. The chain's CDR3 is CSTSQGLGTEAFF. CDR3 bases: TGCAGCACATCACAGGGGTTGGGCACTGAAGCTTTCTTT.

The chain recombines TRBV5-6 with TRBJ1-5; 9 bases line up with TRBD1. CDR3 length equals 15 residues. From germline, CDR1 is SGHDT and CDR2 YYEEEE. V trimming: 2 bases; J trimming: 7 bases; junction bases outside the gene matches: 7. As DNA, the CDR3 is TGTGCCAGCAGCTTCGGGACAGGGTTTGGGCAGCCCCAGCATTTT. The encoded protein is CASSFGTGFGQPQHF.